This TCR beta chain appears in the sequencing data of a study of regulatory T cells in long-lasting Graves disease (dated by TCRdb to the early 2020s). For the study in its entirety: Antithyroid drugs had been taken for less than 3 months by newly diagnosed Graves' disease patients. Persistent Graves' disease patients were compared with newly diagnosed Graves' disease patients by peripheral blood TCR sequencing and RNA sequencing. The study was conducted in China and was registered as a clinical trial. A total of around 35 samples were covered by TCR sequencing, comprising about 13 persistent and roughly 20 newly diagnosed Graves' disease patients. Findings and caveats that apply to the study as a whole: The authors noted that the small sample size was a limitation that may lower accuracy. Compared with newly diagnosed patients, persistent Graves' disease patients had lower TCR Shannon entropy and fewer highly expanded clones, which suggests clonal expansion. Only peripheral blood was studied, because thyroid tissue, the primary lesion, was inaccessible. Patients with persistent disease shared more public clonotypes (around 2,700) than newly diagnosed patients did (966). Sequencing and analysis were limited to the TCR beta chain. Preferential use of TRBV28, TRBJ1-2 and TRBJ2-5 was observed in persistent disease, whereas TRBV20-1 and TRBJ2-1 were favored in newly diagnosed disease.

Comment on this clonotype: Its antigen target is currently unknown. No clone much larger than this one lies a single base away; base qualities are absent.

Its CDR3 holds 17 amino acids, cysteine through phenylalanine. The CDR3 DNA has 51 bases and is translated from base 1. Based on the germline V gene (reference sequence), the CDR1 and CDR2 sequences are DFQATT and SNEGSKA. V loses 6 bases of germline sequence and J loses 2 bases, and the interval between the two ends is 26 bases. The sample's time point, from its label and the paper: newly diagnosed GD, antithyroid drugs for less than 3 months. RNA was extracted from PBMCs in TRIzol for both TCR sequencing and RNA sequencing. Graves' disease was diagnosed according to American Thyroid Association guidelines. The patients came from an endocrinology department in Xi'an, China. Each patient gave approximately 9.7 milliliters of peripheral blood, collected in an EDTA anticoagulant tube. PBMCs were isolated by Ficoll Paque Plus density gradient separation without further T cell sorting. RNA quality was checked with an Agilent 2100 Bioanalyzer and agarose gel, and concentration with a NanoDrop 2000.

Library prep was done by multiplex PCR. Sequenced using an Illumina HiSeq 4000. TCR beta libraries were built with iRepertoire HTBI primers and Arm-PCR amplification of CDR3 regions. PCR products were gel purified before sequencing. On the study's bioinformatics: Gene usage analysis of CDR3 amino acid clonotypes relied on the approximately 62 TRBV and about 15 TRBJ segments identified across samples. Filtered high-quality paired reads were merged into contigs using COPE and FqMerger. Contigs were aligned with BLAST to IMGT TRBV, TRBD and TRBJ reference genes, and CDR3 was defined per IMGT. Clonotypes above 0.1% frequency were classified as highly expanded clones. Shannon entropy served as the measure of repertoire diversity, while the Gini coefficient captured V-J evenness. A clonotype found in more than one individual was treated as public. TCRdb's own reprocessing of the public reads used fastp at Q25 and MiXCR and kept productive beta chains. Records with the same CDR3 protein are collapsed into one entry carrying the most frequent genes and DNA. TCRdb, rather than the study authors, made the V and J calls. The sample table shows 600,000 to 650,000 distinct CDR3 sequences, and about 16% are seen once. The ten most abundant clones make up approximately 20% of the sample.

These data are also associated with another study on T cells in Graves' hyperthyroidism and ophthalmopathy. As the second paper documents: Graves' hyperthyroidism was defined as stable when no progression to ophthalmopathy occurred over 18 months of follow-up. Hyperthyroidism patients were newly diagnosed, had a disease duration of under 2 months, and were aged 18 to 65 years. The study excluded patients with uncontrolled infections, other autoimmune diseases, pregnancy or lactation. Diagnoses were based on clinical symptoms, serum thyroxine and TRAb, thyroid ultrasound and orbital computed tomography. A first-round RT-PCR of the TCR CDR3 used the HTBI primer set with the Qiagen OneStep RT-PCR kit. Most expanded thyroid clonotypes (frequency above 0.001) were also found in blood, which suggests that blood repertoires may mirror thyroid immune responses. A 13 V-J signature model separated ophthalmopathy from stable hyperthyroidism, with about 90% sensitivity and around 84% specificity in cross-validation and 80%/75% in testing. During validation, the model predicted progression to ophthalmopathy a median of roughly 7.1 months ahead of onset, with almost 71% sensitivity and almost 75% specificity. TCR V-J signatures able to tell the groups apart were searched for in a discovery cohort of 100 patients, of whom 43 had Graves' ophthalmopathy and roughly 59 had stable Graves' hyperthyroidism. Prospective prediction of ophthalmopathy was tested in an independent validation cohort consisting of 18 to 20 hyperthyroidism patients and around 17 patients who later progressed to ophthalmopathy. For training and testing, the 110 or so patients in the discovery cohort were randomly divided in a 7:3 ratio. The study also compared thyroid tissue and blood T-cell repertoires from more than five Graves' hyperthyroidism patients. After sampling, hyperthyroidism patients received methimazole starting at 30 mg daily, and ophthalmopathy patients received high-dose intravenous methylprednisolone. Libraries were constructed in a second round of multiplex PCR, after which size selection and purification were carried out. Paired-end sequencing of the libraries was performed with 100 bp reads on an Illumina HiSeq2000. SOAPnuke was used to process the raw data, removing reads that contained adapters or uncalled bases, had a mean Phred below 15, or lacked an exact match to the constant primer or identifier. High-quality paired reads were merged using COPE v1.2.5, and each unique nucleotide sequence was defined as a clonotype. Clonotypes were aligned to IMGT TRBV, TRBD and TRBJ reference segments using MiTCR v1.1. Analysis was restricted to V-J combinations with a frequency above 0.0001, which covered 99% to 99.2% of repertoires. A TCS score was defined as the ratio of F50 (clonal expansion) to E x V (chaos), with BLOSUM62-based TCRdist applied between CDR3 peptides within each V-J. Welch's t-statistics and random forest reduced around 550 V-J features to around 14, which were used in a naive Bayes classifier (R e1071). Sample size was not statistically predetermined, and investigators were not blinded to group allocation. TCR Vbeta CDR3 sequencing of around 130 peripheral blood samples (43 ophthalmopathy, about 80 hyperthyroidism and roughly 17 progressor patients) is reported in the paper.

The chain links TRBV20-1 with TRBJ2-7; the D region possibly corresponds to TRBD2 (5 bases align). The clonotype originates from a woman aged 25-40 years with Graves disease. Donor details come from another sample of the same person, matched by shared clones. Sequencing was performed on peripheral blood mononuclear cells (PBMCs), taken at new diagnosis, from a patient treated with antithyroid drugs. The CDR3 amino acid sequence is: CSAPGWTRNLKAYEQYF. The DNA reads TGCAGTGCCCCGGGATGGACTCGGAACCTTAAAGCCTACGAGCAGTACTTC.